This T cell receptor (beta chain) was captured in a study of response to subunit inactivated influenza vaccine. TCRdb re-called the RT-PCR reads through MiXCR, storing one row per CDR3 protein. Among 170,000 or so distinct CDR3 sequences, around a tenth were seen once, and the ten largest hold about 40%. Study results and limitations: T cells newly recruited by each seasonal influenza vaccination are few, the authors suggested.

To note about this clonotype: Antigen specificity is unknown.

The sample here was CD8+ T cells sorted from PBMCs, taken around 25 months after vaccination. This clonotype was sampled from a man aged 50 to 69 who received an inactivated influenza vaccine.

Here the CDR3 reads CASSRSGQTPREQYF. The CDR3 DNA reads as TGTGCCAGCAGCCGGTCGGGCCAGACCCCTCGCGAGCAGTACTTC. The chain uses TRBV6-2 or TRBV6-3 and TRBJ2-7; no firm D call. Trimming took 6 bases from V and 6 from J, leaving 21 bases between them. This CDR3 has 15 residues. The germline V gene has CDR1 MNHEY and CDR2 SVGEGT.